This T cell receptor beta chain was captured in a study of blood T cell repertoires in COVID-19. Per the original methods: Researchers report that nucleated cell counts were estimated from reference gene primer amplification. Profiled with immunoSEQ multiplex PCR; TCRdb holds only in-frame clones, not every one. V, J and clone size derive from that table, while D and trimming were established from the DNA sequence. This table has 150,000 to 200,000 clones, over 80% appearing once. Germline V CDR1 and CDR2: SNHLY, FYNNEI. CDR3 length: 16 residues. V lost 6 bases and J lost 5; bases outside the gene matches: 12. Participants were aged roughly 18 to 89 years, lived in over 20 US areas, and enrolled virtually.

The chain combines TRBV2 with TRBJ2-2; 7 nucleotides match TRBD2. The sequence was collected from a woman aged 55 to 70 who had recovered from COVID-19. The source material was PBMCs or T cells enriched from blood (not recorded which). The CDR3 region has the DNA TGTGCCAGCAGAGAAACTAGCGTGGCTCAAACCGGGGAGCTGTTTTTT. It is translated as CASRETSVAQTGELFF.